This T cell receptor beta chain came from a study of CD8 T cells in ankylosing spondylitis. On this clonotype itself: Its target is unknown. The junction departs from germline at one end; a sequencing error may be responsible.

As the method for making TCR beta libraries, quantitative 5'-RACE with molecular barcodes was used. TCRdb passed the 5' RACE reads through MiXCR, listing each CDR3 protein once. The table lists roughly 700,000 distinct CDR3 sequences, under 20% of them singletons. The CDR3 spans 18 residues. Study-wide points: There was a TCR beta motif, made of fewer than 10 highly homologous variants, that appeared characteristic of ankylosing spondylitis blood. Peripheral blood held disease-linked clones only at relatively low frequency, and these were CD8+. The clones that were linked to disease were reported to be significantly enriched in matched synovial fluid samples from ankylosing spondylitis patients. Reactive arthritis synovial fluid and blood previously showed some of these motif variants.

This receptor was taken from a male donor with ankylosing spondylitis. The chain is built from TRBV12-3 or TRBV12-4 and TRBJ2-6, with D possibly called TRBD1 or TRBD2 (5 bases each). Material for sequencing was blood, either unsorted or a sorted T cell fraction (not recorded which). In DNA form, the CDR3 reads TGTGCCTGCAGTTCCCTCAGGGACGGCCCCTCTGGGGCCAACGTCCTGACTTTC. Protein sequence: CACSSLRDGPSGANVLTF.